This passage covers 20 T cell receptor beta chains from one sample sequenced in a study of T cells in Graves' hyperthyroidism and ophthalmopathy. The source material, RNA transcripts, was used to amplify TCR beta CDR3 regions. An initial round of RT-PCR targeting the TCR CDR3 relied on the HTBI primer set. TCRdb fed the multiplex PCR reads into MiXCR, producing one record per CDR3 protein. The sample has approximately 610,000 distinct CDR3 sequences; approximately 15% are singletons. Sequencing was carried out using blood. Every receptor here comes from a woman in her late teens or twenties with Graves' hyperthyroidism.

V usage is TRBV19 and J usage is TRBJ1-1; D gene unclear. Germline CDR1 and CDR2: LNHDA and SQIVND (reference sequence). This CDR3 spans 14 amino acids. The ends were cut back, 1 base at V and 1 base at J, with 7 bases in the middle. For the CDR3, the DNA is TGTGCCAGTAGTATAGTCTACGGGAACACTGAAGCTTTCTTT. Protein product: CASSIVYGNTEAFF.

There are many counts of this clonotype. The rearrangement links TRBV11-2 to TRBJ1-2; D possibly corresponds to TRBD1 (5 bases). Between the trimmed V and J ends, which lost 6 bases and 6 bases, there was a span of 17 bases. This CDR3 is 14 amino acids long. Germline-derived CDR1 and CDR2 are SGHAT and FQNNGV. CDR3 sequence: CASRRGAGKDGYTF. CDR3 bases: TGTGCCAGCAGGAGGGGAGCGGGAAAAGATGGCTACACCTTC. The full variable domain, in which reference TRBV11-2 and TRBJ1-2 provide the parts outside the CDR3, is EAGVAQSPRYKIIEKRQSVAFWCNPISGHATLYWYQQILGQGPKLLIQFQNNGVVDDSQLPKDRFSAERLKGVDSTLKIQPAKLEDSAVYLCASRRGAGKDGYTFGSGTRLTVV.

The V gene is TRBV29-1, the J gene TRBJ1-2; D might be TRBD1 (6 bases). V lost 5 bases, J lost 4 bases, and 11 bases lay in between. This CDR3 spans 12 amino acids. In germline, CDR1 is SQVTM, CDR2 ANQGSEA. CDR3 amino acids: CSVRGGAYGYTF. CDR3 DNA sequence: TGCAGCGTTCGCGGGGGGGCCTATGGCTACACCTTC.

This clonotype was seen a few times. The V and J genes are TRBV27 and TRBJ2-3, with TRBD2 matching over 11 bases. V lost 3 bases and J lost 6; bases outside the gene matches: 5. Germline-derived CDR1 and CDR2 are MNHEY and SMNVEV (reference sequence). CDR3 length: 15 amino acids. The CDR3 loop reads CASSLSSGRFDTQYF. CDR3 nucleotides: TGTGCCAGCAGTTTGTCTAGCGGGAGGTTTGATACGCAGTATTTT.

The gene calls are TRBV10-3 and TRBJ2-2; 8 nucleotides agree with TRBD1. The junction had 4 bases not matched to a gene; V was cut back by 11 bases and J by 2 bases. This CDR3 is 13 amino acids long. Germline lookup yields CDR1 ENHRY and CDR2 SYGVKD. The CDR3 here is CASGQGNTGELFF. The CDR3 DNA sequence: TGTGCCTCCGGACAGGGAAACACCGGGGAGCTGTTTTTT.

This clonotype was seen ten or more times. The V call is TRBV24-1, the J call TRBJ2-2; TRBD2 matches 8 bases. The V gene's germline CDR1 is KGHDR and CDR2 SFDVKD. The CDR3 is 15 amino acids. The ends lost 0 bases at V and 5 bases at J; junction bases unmatched: 1. CDR3 residues: CATSDLERETGELFF. DNA of the CDR3: TGTGCCACCAGTGATTTGGAGCGGGAGACCGGGGAGCTGTTTTTT.

Only a few counts were recorded for this clonotype. J is TRBJ1-2 and V is TRBV29-1, with D possibly matching TRBD1 (5 bases). Germline V CDR1 and CDR2: SQVTM, ANQGSEA. V lost 3 bases and J lost 3, with 11 bases in between. The CDR3 totals 13 residues. CDR3 DNA sequence: TGCAGCGTTGACCCTGGAGGGGACTATGGCTACACCTTC. Amino acid sequence: CSVDPGGDYGYTF.

This clonotype was observed many times. V and J are TRBV6-2 or TRBV6-3 and TRBJ2-5, with TRBD1 matching over 10 bases. This CDR3 region has 19 residues. In germline, CDR1 is MNHEY, CDR2 SVGEGT. Losses at the gene ends were 7 bases for V and 5 bases for J; bases not matched to a gene: 22. In DNA, the CDR3 is TGTGCCAGCAATTTCATGGACGACAGGGGGCAAAGGAAATCGGAGACCCAGTACTTC. It translates to CASNFMDDRGQRKSETQYF.

Many counts were recorded for this clonotype. The V and J genes are TRBV27 and TRBJ2-7, with D maybe TRBD2 (5 bases). Germline V lookup: CDR1 MNHEY, CDR2 SMNVEV (reference sequence). V was trimmed by 2 bases and J by 5 bases, leaving 13 bases between them. The CDR3 covers 14 residues. The CDR3 is CASSLTATGNEQYF. CDR3 in DNA: TGTGCCAGCAGTTTAACAGCAACCGGGAACGAGCAGTACTTC.

This chain connects TRBV19 to TRBJ2-3; TRBD2 aligns across 14 bases. The V and J ends lost 10 bases and 1 base, in that order; junction bases with no gene match: 16. Germline CDR1 reads LNHDA; CDR2 reads SQIVND (reference sequence). The CDR3 has 19 amino acids. This CDR3 reads CATKRAGTSGGLRTDTQYF. The CDR3 DNA sequence: TGTGCCACTAAGAGGGCCGGGACTAGCGGGGGATTACGCACAGATACGCAGTATTTT.

In its sample, this clonotype was seen a few times. The J gene is TRBJ2-7, the V gene TRBV5-1; D is ambiguous. Germline CDR1 SGHRS, CDR2 YFSETQ. Trimming cost V 0 bases and J 5 bases, with 6 bases left between them. The length of the CDR3 is 12 residues. For the CDR3, the DNA is TGCGCCAGCAGCTTGGGGGTGGACGAGCAGTACTTC. Protein sequence: CASSLGVDEQYF.

This clonotype was recorded many times. V gene TRBV7-9 combines with J gene TRBJ2-3, with D uncertain. CDR1 SEHNR and CDR2 FQNEAQ come from the germline V gene (reference sequence). The CDR3 has 15 residues. Trimming removed 5 bases at V and 0 bases at J, with 12 bases between. CDR3 amino acids: CASSEHSRSTDTQYF. The CDR3 nucleotides are TGTGCCAGCAGCGAACACAGCCGCAGCACAGATACGCAGTATTTT. Variable domain in full (rest from reference TRBV7-9 and TRBJ2-3): DTGVSQNPRHKITKRGQNVTFRCDPISEHNRLYWYRQTLGQGPEFLTYFQNEAQLEKSRLLSDRFSAERPKGSFSTLEIQRTEQGDSAMYLCASSEHSRSTDTQYFGPGTRLTVL.

Details on this clonotype: A much larger clone is a single base away; this may be a read error. The chain links TRBV28 to TRBJ1-5; no reliable D call. The CDR3 extends over 17 amino acids. CDR1 is MDHEN and CDR2 is SYDVKM in the germline V gene. This chain's CDR3 is CASSLSPLPYSNQPLHF. The CDR3, as DNA: TGTGCCAGCAGTTTGTCACCTCTTCCTTATAGCAATCAGCCCCTGCATTTT.

This clonotype appeared many times. J is TRBJ2-1 and V is TRBV6-1, with TRBD1 matching 8 bases. Germline V gene sequence: CDR1 MNHNS, CDR2 SASEGT. The trim removed 7 bases at V and 2 bases at J, leaving 7 bases unmatched. The CDR3 extends over 15 amino acids. This CDR3 is CASNEAQGAYNEQFF. The CDR3 nucleotides read TGTGCCAGCAACGAGGCACAGGGGGCCTACAATGAGCAGTTCTTC.

The chain joins TRBV14 to TRBJ2-1; the D call may be TRBD1 or TRBD2 (6 bases each). The DNA matches TRBJ2-7 better at its end, which makes the J call doubtful. Germline loops: CDR1 SGHDN, CDR2 FVKESK. The CDR3 extends over 17 amino acids. Here the CDR3 DNA reads TGTGCCAGCAGCCAAGAGGTGGCAGGGGACTCCTACAATGAGCAGTACTTC. Its translation is CASSQEVAGDSYNEQYF.

In this sample, this clonotype turned up many times. J is TRBJ1-5 and V is TRBV28; no reliable D call. V gave up 5 bases and J gave up 4 bases, with 12 bases separating them. Germline V gene lookup returns CDR1 MDHEN and CDR2 SYDVKM. This CDR3 is 14 amino acids long. CDR3 amino acids: CASSESGRNQPQHF. CDR3 in DNA: TGTGCCAGCAGTGAATCCGGGAGAAATCAGCCCCAGCATTTT. The full variable domain, rest sourced from reference TRBV28 and TRBJ1-5, is DVKVTQSSRYLVKRTGEKVFLECVQDMDHENMFWYRQDPGLGLRLIYFSYDVKMKEKGDIPEGYSVSREKKERFSLILESASTNQTSMYLCASSESGRNQPQHFGDGTRLSIL.

This clonotype was observed many times. The V gene is TRBV7-9, the J gene TRBJ2-7; D might be TRBD2 (6 bases). CDR1 and CDR2 from the germline V gene are SEHNR and FQNEAQ (reference sequence). Trimming shortened V by 3 bases and J by 7 bases, and 19 bases separated the two germline ends. This CDR3 comprises 15 residues. CDR3 nucleotides: TGTGCCAGCAGCTTCGCAAAGACCCTAGCGTCAGAGCAGTACTTC. It encodes CASSFAKTLASEQYF. Drawing the rest from reference TRBV7-9 and TRBJ2-7, the complete variable domain is DTGVSQNPRHKITKRGQNVTFRCDPISEHNRLYWYRQTLGQGPEFLTYFQNEAQLEKSRLLSDRFSAERPKGSFSTLEIQRTEQGDSAMYLCASSFAKTLASEQYFGPGTRLTVT.

This clonotype showed up many times. V usage is TRBV11-2 and J usage is TRBJ2-5, with D maybe TRBD2 (7 bases). Trimming pared 5 bases from V and 6 bases from J, leaving 16 bases between. The CDR3 consists of 14 residues. The germline CDR1 and CDR2 sequences are SGHAT and FQNNGV. The CDR3 DNA is TGTGCCAGCAGCACCCAAGCGGGGACACAGACCCAGTACTTC. This encodes CASSTQAGTQTQYF.

There are many counts of this clonotype. The V and J genes are TRBV28 and TRBJ1-2; D is unresolved. V was clipped by 7 bases and J by 8 bases, with 17 bases between them. Germline-derived CDR1 and CDR2 are MDHEN and SYDVKM. There are 13 residues in the CDR3. This chain's CDR3 is CASTFNAGYGYTF. CDR3 coding DNA: TGTGCCAGCACCTTTAACGCGGGGTACGGCTACACCTTC.

This clonotype turned up a few times. V and J are TRBV7-2 and TRBJ1-6; perhaps TRBD1 as D (6 bases). Germline V gene lookup returns CDR1 SGHTA and CDR2 FQGNSA. Trimming cost V 1 base and J 7 bases, with 14 bases left between them. The CDR3 is 16 amino acids. CDR3 loop: CASSLGGGHLNSPLHF. The CDR3 DNA follows: TGTGCCAGCAGCTTAGGTGGGGGGCACCTGAATTCACCCCTCCACTTT.